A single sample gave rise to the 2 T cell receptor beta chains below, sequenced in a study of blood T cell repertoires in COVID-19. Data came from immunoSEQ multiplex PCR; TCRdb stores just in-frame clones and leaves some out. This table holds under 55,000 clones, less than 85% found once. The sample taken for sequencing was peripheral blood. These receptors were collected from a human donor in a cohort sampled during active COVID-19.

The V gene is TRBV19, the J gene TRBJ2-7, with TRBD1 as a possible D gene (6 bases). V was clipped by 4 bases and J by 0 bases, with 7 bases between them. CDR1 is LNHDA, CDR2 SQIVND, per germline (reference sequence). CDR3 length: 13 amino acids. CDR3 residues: CASSNRVSYEQYF. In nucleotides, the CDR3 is TGTGCCAGTAGTAACAGGGTCTCCTACGAGCAGTACTTC.

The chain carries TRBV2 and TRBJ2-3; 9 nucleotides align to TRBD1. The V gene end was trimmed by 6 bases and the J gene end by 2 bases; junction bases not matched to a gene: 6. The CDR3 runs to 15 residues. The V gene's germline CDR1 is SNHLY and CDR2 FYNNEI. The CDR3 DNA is TGTGCCAGCAGGGAGGACAGGGGACCCACAGATACGCAGTATTTT. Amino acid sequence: CASREDRGPTDTQYF. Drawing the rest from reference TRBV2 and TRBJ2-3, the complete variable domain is EPEVTQTPSHQVTQMGQEVILRCVPISNHLYFYWYRQILGQKVEFLVSFYNNEISEKSEIFDDQFSVERPDGSNFTLKIRSTKLEDSAMYFCASREDRGPTDTQYFGPGTRLTVL.